This entry lists 2 T cell receptor beta chains sequenced from one sample in a study of blood T cell repertoires in COVID-19. The data were produced by immunoSEQ multiplex PCR, yet TCRdb's version contains in-frame clones alone and is incomplete. The profile shows around 160,000 clones, 85% to 90% of them singletons. Specimen: peripheral blood. These receptors all stem from a human donor in a cohort sampled during active COVID-19.

The chain carries TRBV5-1 and TRBJ1-4; 8 bases agree with TRBD1. Trimming cost V 1 base and J 7 bases; bases outside gene matches: 6. This CDR3 spans 15 amino acids. Germline V gene data show CDR1 as SGHRS and CDR2 as YFSETQ. CDR3 region: CASSLRTGMTEKLFF. The CDR3 DNA is TGCGCCAGCAGCTTGAGGACAGGGATGACTGAAAAACTGTTTTTT. The variable domain in full, with the rest retrieved from reference TRBV5-1 and TRBJ1-4, is KAGVTQTPRYLIKTRGQQVTLSCSPISGHRSVSWYQQTPGQGLQFLFEYFSETQRNKGNFPGRFSGRQFSNSRSEMNVSTLELGDSALYLCASSLRTGMTEKLFFGSGTQLSVL.

V is TRBV28 and J is TRBJ2-1, with 10 bases that match TRBD2. The CDR3 consists of 15 residues. Unmatched junction bases numbered 10, after V lost 6 bases and J lost 8 bases. CDR1 and CDR2 from the germline V gene are MDHEN and SYDVKM. The CDR3: CASSQPGLARDEQFF. DNA for the CDR3: TGTGCCAGCAGCCAACCGGGACTAGCGAGGGATGAGCAGTTCTTC.